The rows below give T cell receptor beta chains drawn from one sample of a study of beta chain features in type 1 diabetes. The data were produced by immunoSEQ multiplex PCR, yet TCRdb's version contains in-frame clones alone and is incomplete. The table includes some 360,000 clones, roughly a tenth detected once. Sequencing was done on a sample of central memory CD4+ T cells from blood. All receptors come from a young man with type 1 diabetes. Each CDR3 is given with its conserved first and last residue. The D gene is left open where the match is weak. The size of a clone is reported for some rows only, either as once, few or many, or as a class for expanded clones.

NA | few | TRBJ1-1 | TRBV2 | TGTGCCAGCAGTGTGGAGGGGAACACTGAAGCTTTCTTT | CASSVEGNTEAFF
TRBD1 | NA | TRBJ2-5 | TRBV7-9 | TGTGCCAGCAGCTTAGAGTCGGACAGGGGGGAGACCCAGTACTTC | CASSLESDRGETQYF
NA | NA | TRBJ1-4 | TRBV6-1 | TGTGCCATCAGTGAAAGGGAGATAATCTCGGGTGAAAAACTGTTTTTT | CAISEREIISGEKLFF
TRBD2 | NA | TRBJ2-1 | TRBV28 | TGTGCCAGCAGTTTATCTGTAGGACTAGCGGCTAACAATGAGCAGTTCTTC | CASSLSVGLAANNEQFF
NA | NA | TRBJ1-4 | TRBV7-2 | TGTGCCAGCAGCTCCGGCTCGGACAAACTGTTTTTT | CASSSGSDKLFF
TRBD1 | NA | TRBJ2-5 | TRBV7-2 | TGTGCCAGCAGCTCACGACAGGGTGGAGAGACCCAGTACTTC | CASSSRQGGETQYF
NA | few | TRBJ2-7 | TRBV5-4 | TGTGCCAGCAGCTGGGGCCAGGGGTCCTCCTACGAGCAGTACTTC | CASSWGQGSSYEQYF
NA | few | TRBJ2-1 | TRBV2 | TGTGCCAGCAGTTCCCAGGGTAACAATGAGCAGTTCTTC | CASSSQGNNEQFF
NA | few | TRBJ2-3 | TRBV4-3 | TGCGCCAGCAGCCAAGGTCTGAGAGCAGATACGCAGTATTTT | CASSQGLRADTQYF
TRBD1 | few | TRBJ2-3 | TRBV19 | TGTGCCAGTAGTGCATATGACAGGGTTCCAGATACGCAGTATTTT | CASSAYDRVPDTQYF
NA | few | TRBJ2-7 | TRBV20-1 | TGCAGTGCTAAACCGCCGGACGAGCAGTACTTC | CSAKPPDEQYF
NA | NA | TRBJ2-1 | TRBV28 | TGTGCCAGCAGCCGGGCCACTGGGCAGCTGAATGAGCAGTTCTTC | CASSRATGQLNEQFF
NA | few | TRBJ2-1 | TRBV6-6 | TGTGCCAGCAGTCTGACAGTCTCCTACAATGAGCAGTTCTTC | CASSLTVSYNEQFF
NA | few | TRBJ2-7 | TRBV10-3 | TGTGCCATCAGTGTAGGGGAGGCCGCCTACGAGCAGTACTTC | CAISVGEAAYEQYF
TRBD1 | few | TRBJ2-1 | TRBV19 | TGTGCCAGTAGTGATATCCGAACAGGGGGCTTCTACAATGAGCAGTTCTTC | CASSDIRTGGFYNEQFF
NA | few | TRBJ2-7 | TRBV4-3 | TGCGCCAGCAGCCACCAGTGGCGGGGTGGCAACGAGCAGTACTTC | CASSHQWRGGNEQYF
NA | NA | TRBJ1-3 | TRBV10-3 | TGTGCCATCAGTGAGGGGCTGGCCTCTGGAAACACCATATATTTT | CAISEGLASGNTIYF
NA | NA | TRBJ2-1 | TRBV29-1 | TGCAGCGTTGAGAATGTTCGTCGGTATGAGCAGTTCTTC | CSVENVRRYEQFF
TRBD1 | few | TRBJ1-1 | TRBV10-3 | TGTGCCATCAACCCTGGGACAGCAAACACTGAAGCTTTCTTT | CAINPGTANTEAFF
NA | many | TRBJ1-2 | TRBV21-1 | TGTGCCAGCAGCAAAGCTGGGGTCGGGACAAACTATGGCTACACCTTC | CASSKAGVGTNYGYTF
TRBD2 | few | TRBJ2-5 | TRBV4-1 | TGCGCCAGCAGCCAAATCGGCGGGAGGGGAGAGACCCAGTACTTC | CASSQIGGRGETQYF
TRBD1 | few | TRBJ1-1 | TRBV7-9 | TGTGCCAGCAGCCAGACAGGGGCTGACACTGAAGCTTTCTTT | CASSQTGADTEAFF
TRBD2 | NA | TRBJ2-3 | TRBV4-3 | TGCGCCAGCAGCGTGACTAGCGGCAGCACAGATACGCAGTATTTT | CASSVTSGSTDTQYF
NA | many | TRBJ2-7 | TRBV18 | TGTGCCAGCTCACCCGGTAGCAGGAGCTACGAGCAGTACTTC | CASSPGSRSYEQYF
NA | few | TRBJ2-1 | TRBV7-2 | TGTGCCAGCAGTATCCAGGGGCGCGGGTTCTACAATGAGCAGTTCTTC | CASSIQGRGFYNEQFF
NA | few | TRBJ2-3 | TRBV7-4 | TGTGCCAGCAGTCCAAGGACAATTAGCACAGATACGCAGTATTTT | CASSPRTISTDTQYF
NA | many | TRBJ1-1 | TRBV28 | TGTGCCAGCAGGGGGTGGGCGGTTGAAGCTTTCTTT | CASRGWAVEAFF
TRBD1 | NA | TRBJ1-4 | TRBV5-1 | TGCGCCAGCAGCTGGGACAGGGGGAAAGAAAAACTGTTTTTT | CASSWDRGKEKLFF
NA | few | TRBJ1-2 | TRBV28 | TGTGCCAGCAGGACCCAAGGGGTTGGCTACACCTTC | CASRTQGVGYTF
NA | NA | TRBJ2-7 | TRBV14 | TGTGCCAGCAGCCAACTTCCGGGATCACGCTCCTACGAGCAGTACTTC | CASSQLPGSRSYEQYF
TRBD1 | NA | TRBJ1-5 | TRBV28 | TGTGCCAGCAGGCTTCTAGGACAGGGGCGCAATCAGCCCCAGCATTTT | CASRLLGQGRNQPQHF
NA | few | TRBJ1-2 | TRBV4-3 | TGCGCCAGCAGCCAAGATCCCCCCTATGGCTACACCTTC | CASSQDPPYGYTF
TRBD2 | NA | TRBJ2-2 | TRBV6-1 | TGTGCCAGCAGTGAAGCAACCAGCGGGAGTAGGGCCGGGGAGCTGTTTTTT | CASSEATSGSRAGELFF
TRBD1 | NA | TRBJ1-5 | TRBV6-5 | TGTGCCAGCAGGGCGGGACAGGGGAATCAGCCCCAGCATTTT | CASRAGQGNQPQHF
NA | few | TRBJ2-5 | TRBV5-6 | TGTGCCAGCAGCGTACAGGGTCAAGAGACCCAGTACTTC | CASSVQGQETQYF
TRBD1 | few | TRBJ1-5 | TRBV6-1 | TGTGCCAGCAGTGCCACCGGACAGGGAAGCAATCAGCCCCAGCATTTT | CASSATGQGSNQPQHF
NA | NA | TRBJ2-6 | TRBV28 | TGTGCCAGCAGTTCTAGGGGCACTGGGGCCAACGTCCTGACTTTC | CASSSRGTGANVLTF
NA | NA | TRBJ2-3 | TRBV15 | TGTGCCACCAGCAGGGGCAGGGGACCAGATACGCAGTATTTT | CATSRGRGPDTQYF
NA | NA | TRBJ2-2 | TRBV7-9 | TGTGCCAGCAGTGGGGTCATAGGGCTGCCGAACACCGGGGAGCTGTTTTTT | CASSGVIGLPNTGELFF
TRBD2 | few | TRBJ2-1 | TRBV4-1 | TGCGCCAGCAGCCAAGACGCTAGCGGTTATTACAATGAGCAGTTCTTC | CASSQDASGYYNEQFF
NA | many | TRBJ1-3 | TRBV30 | TGTGCCTGGGAGGCGCTGAGAAACACCATATATTTT | CAWEALRNTIYF
NA | few | TRBJ2-3 | TRBV6-1 | TGTGCCAGCAGGTCACAGGGAGATACGCAGTATTTT | CASRSQGDTQYF
NA | few | TRBJ2-5 | TRBV20-1 | TGCAGTGGAAGGTTTAAGGAGACCCAGTACTTC | CSGRFKETQYF
TRBD1 | NA | TRBJ1-1 | TRBV6-6 | TGTGCCAGCACCTTGGACAGGACCGACACTGAAGCTTTCTTT | CASTLDRTDTEAFF
NA | few | TRBJ2-2 | TRBV7-2 | TGTGCCAGCAGATCGGAGGCCGCGGAGCGGGGGGAGCTGTTTTTT | CASRSEAAERGELFF
TRBD2 | NA | TRBJ2-3 | TRBV7-2 | TGTGCCAGCAGCTTAGACAGACGGGGGGGCACAGATACGCAGTATTTT | CASSLDRRGGTDTQYF
NA | NA | TRBJ2-1 | TRBV4-3 | TGCGCCAGCAGCCAAGAACTGCCCCGGGCCTACAATGAGCAGTTCTTC | CASSQELPRAYNEQFF
NA | few | TRBJ1-1 | TRBV6-5 | TGTGCCAGCAGTTACTCGACGATTGCTTTCTTT | CASSYSTIAFF
NA | NA | TRBJ1-1 | TRBV6-1 | TGTGCCAGCGAAGACATGAACACTGAAGCTTTCTTT | CASEDMNTEAFF
NA | NA | TRBJ2-1 | TRBV9 | TGTGCCAGCAGCGTAAGTAGCGGCTCCTACAATGAGCAGTTCTTC | CASSVSSGSYNEQFF
NA | many | TRBJ1-5 | TRBV7-2 | TGTGCCAGCAACTATGGCAATCAGCCCCAGCATTTT | CASNYGNQPQHF
TRBD2 | many | TRBJ2-2 | TRBV2 | TGTGCCATCGGGGCGCCGGGGATAGCGGGAGGTGGCGGGGAGCTGTTTTTT | CAIGAPGIAGGGGELFF